This T cell receptor beta chain was retrieved from a study of control samples from healthy donors and cancer patients. The junction had 9 bases not matched to a gene; V was cut back by 5 bases and J by 2 bases. The CDR3 length is 17 residues. Germline-derived CDR1 and CDR2 are SGHRS and YFSETQ. Here immunoSEQ multiplex PCR was the method, and the copy in TCRdb shows in-frame clones only, minus some. The sample table includes fewer than 250,000 clones. The sequence derives from a woman aged 25-40 years in good health. Source material: blood. This sequence joins TRBV5-1 and TRBJ2-7, with TRBD2 matching 14 bases. CDR3 amino acids: CASRSGTSGGVPYEQYF. The CDR3 bases are TGCGCCAGCAGGTCCGGGACTAGCGGGGGAGTCCCCTACGAGCAGTACTTC.